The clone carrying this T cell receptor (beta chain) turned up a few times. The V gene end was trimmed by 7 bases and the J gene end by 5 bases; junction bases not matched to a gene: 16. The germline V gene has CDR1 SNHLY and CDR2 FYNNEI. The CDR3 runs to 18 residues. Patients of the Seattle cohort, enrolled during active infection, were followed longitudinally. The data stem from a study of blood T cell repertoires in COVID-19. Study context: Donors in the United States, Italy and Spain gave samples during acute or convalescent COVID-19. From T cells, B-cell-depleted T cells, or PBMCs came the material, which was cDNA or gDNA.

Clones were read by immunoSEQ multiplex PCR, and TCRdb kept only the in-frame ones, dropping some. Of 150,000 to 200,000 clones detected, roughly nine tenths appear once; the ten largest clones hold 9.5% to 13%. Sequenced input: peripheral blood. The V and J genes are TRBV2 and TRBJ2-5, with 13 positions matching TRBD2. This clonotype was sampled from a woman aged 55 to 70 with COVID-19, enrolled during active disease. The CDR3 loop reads CASNPGLAGYGRTETQYF. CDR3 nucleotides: TGTGCCAGCAACCCGGGACTAGCGGGATATGGGCGTACGGAGACCCAGTACTTC.